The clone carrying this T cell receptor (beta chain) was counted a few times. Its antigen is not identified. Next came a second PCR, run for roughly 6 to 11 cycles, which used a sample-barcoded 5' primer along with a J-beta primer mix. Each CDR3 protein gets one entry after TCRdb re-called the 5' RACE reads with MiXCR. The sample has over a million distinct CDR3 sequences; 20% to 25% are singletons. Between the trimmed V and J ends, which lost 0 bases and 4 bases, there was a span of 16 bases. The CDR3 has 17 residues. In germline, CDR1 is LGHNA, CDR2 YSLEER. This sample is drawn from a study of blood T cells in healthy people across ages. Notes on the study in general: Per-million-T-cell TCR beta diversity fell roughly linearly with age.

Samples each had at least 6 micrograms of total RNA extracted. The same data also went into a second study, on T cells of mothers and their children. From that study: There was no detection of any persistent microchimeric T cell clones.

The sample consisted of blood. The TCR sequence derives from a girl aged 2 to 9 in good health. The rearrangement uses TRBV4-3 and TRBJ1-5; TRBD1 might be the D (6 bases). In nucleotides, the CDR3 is TGCGCCAGCAGCCAAGACATTTGGACAGTAGGGAATCAGCCCCAGCATTTT. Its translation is CASSQDIWTVGNQPQHF.